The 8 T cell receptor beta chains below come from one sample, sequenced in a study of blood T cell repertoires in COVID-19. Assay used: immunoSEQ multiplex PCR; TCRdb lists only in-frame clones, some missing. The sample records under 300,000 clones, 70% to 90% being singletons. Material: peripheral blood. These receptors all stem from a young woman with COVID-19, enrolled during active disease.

CDR3 sequence reads: CASSLDSNSPLHF. The CDR3 DNA sequence: TGTGCCAGCAGTTTGGACAGCAATTCACCCCTCCACTTT. The chain carries TRBV6-2 or TRBV6-3 and TRBJ1-6, with D perhaps TRBD1 (6 bases). The CDR3 consists of 13 residues. Germline V CDR1 and CDR2: MNHEY, SVGEGT. V was cut by 4 bases and J by 7 bases, with 8 bases left in between.

CDR3 sequence reads: CASSVASTDTQYF. CDR3 coding DNA: TGTGCCAGCAGCGTAGCTAGCACAGATACGCAGTATTTT. The chain links TRBV9 to TRBJ2-3; no definite D call. The germline gives CDR1 SGDLS, CDR2 YYNGEE. Trimming pared 0 bases from V and 0 bases from J, leaving 2 bases between. The CDR3 has 13 residues. The whole variable domain, remainder taken from reference TRBV9 and TRBJ2-3, is DSGVTQTPKHLITATGQRVTLRCSPRSGDLSVYWYQQSLDQGLQFLIQYYNGEERAKGNILERFSAQQFPDLHSELNLSSLELGDSALYFCASSVASTDTQYFGPGTRLTVL.

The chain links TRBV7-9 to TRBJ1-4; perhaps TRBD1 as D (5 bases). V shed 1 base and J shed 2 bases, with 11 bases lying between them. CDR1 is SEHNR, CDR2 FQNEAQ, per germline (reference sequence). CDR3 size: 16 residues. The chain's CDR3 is CASSLDGGTTNEKLFF. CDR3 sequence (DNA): TGTGCCAGCAGCTTAGATGGGGGGACGACTAATGAAAAACTGTTTTTT. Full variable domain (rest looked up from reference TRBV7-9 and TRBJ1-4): DTGVSQNPRHKITKRGQNVTFRCDPISEHNRLYWYRQTLGQGPEFLTYFQNEAQLEKSRLLSDRFSAERPKGSFSTLEIQRTEQGDSAMYLCASSLDGGTTNEKLFFGSGTQLSVL.

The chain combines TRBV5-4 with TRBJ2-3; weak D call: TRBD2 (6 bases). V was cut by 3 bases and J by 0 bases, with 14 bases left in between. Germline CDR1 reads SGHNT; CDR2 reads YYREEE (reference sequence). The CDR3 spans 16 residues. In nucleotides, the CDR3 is TGTGCCAGCAGCTCTCCTAGCGATGCTAGCACAGATACGCAGTATTTT. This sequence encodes CASSSPSDASTDTQYF.

This CDR3 is CASSAPLGSEQFF. Written as DNA, the CDR3 is TGTGCCAGCTCAGCGCCATTGGGCAGCGAGCAGTTCTTC. The chain has TRBV18 and TRBJ2-1; D remains unclear. In germline, CDR1 is KGHSH, CDR2 LQKENI. The germline V and J ends were trimmed by 5 bases and 10 bases, with 15 bases remaining between them. CDR3 length equals 13 residues.

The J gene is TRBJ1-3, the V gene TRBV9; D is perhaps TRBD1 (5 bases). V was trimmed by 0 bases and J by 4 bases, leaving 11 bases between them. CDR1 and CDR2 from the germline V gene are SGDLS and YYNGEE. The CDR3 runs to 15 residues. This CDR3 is CASSVGGVSGNTIYF. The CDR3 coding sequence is TGTGCCAGCAGCGTAGGGGGGGTTTCCGGAAACACCATATATTTT.

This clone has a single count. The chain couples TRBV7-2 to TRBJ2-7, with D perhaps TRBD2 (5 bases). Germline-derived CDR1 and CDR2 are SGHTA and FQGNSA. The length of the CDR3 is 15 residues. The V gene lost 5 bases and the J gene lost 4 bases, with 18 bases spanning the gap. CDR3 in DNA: TGTGCCAGCAGCCCCACGCCGAGGGCAATATACGAGCAGTACTTC. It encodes CASSPTPRAIYEQYF.

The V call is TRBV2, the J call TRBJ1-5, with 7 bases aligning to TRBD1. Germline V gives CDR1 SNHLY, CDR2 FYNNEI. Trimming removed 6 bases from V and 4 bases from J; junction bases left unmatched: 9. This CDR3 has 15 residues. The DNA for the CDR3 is TGTGCCAGCAGGGAGGAAAGGGGGCTGAATCAGCCCCAGCATTTT. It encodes CASREERGLNQPQHF.